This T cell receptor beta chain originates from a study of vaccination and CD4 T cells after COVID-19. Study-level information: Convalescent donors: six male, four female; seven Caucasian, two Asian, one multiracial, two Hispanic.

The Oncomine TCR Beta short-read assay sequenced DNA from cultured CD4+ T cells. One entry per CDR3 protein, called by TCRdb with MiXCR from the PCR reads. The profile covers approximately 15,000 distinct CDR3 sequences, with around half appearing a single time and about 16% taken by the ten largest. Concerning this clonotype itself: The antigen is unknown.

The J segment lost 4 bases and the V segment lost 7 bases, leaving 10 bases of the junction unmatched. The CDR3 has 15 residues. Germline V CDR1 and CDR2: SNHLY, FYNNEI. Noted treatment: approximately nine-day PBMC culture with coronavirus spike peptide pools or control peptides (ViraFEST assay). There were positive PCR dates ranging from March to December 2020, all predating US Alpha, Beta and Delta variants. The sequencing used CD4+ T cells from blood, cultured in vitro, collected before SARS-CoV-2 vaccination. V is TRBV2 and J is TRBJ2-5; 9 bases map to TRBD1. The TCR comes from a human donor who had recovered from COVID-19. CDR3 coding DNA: TGTGCCAGCATACGGGGACAGGGAGGGAGAGAGACCCAGTACTTC. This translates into CASIRGQGGRETQYF.